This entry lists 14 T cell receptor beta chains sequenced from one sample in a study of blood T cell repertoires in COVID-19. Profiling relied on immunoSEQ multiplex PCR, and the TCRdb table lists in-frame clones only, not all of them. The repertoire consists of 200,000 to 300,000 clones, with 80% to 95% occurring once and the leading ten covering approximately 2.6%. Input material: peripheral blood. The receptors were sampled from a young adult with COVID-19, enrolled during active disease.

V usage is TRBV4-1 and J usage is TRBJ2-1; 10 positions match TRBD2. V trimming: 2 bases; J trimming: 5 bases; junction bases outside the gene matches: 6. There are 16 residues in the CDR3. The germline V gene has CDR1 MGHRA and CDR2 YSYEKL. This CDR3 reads CASSQPLAGRDNEQFF. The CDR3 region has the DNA TGCGCCAGCAGCCAACCACTAGCGGGACGGGACAATGAGCAGTTCTTC.

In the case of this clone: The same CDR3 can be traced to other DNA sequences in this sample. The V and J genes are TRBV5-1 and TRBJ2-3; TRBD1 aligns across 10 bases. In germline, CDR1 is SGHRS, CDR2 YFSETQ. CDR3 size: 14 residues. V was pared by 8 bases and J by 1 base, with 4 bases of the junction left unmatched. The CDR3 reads CASRGQGGTDTQYF. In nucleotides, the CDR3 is TGCGCCAGTCGTGGACAGGGGGGCACAGATACGCAGTATTTT. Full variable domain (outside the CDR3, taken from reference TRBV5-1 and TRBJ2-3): KAGVTQTPRYLIKTRGQQVTLSCSPISGHRSVSWYQQTPGQGLQFLFEYFSETQRNKGNFPGRFSGRQFSNSRSEMNVSTLELGDSALYLCASRGQGGTDTQYFGPGTRLTVL.

CDR3 residues: CASSLAPLKEQFF. Written as DNA, the CDR3 is TGTGCCAGCAGCTTGGCTCCCCTAAAAGAGCAGTTCTTC. This chain uses TRBV5-6 with TRBJ2-1; D is ambiguous. Between the trimmed V and J ends, which lost 0 bases and 10 bases, there was a span of 11 bases. Germline lookup yields CDR1 SGHDT and CDR2 YYEEEE. The CDR3 covers 13 residues.

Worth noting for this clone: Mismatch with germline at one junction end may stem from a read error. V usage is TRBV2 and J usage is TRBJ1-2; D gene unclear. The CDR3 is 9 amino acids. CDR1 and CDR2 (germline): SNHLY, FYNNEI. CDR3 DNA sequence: TGTGCCAGCAGTGCCGACAACCCCTTC. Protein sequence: CASSADNPF.

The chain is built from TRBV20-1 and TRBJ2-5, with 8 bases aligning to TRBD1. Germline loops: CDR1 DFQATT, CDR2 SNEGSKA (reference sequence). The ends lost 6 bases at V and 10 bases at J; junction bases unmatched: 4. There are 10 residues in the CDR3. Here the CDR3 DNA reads TGCAGTGCGGGTGACAGGGGCCAGTACTTC. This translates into CSAGDRGQYF.

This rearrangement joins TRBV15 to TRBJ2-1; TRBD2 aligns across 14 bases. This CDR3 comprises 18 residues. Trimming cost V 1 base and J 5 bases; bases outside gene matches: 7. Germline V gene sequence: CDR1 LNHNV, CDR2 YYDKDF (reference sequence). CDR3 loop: CATSRGGLAGARDNEQFF. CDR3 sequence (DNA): TGTGCCACCAGCAGAGGGGGACTAGCGGGAGCAAGGGACAATGAGCAGTTCTTC. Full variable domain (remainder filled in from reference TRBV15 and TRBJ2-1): DAMVIQNPRYQVTQFGKPVTLSCSQTLNHNVMYWYQQKSSQAPKLLFHYYDKDFNNEADTPDNFQSRRPNTSFCFLDIRSPGLGDTAMYLCATSRGGLAGARDNEQFFGPGTRLTVL.

The CDR3 reads CASRDRESGELFF. The CDR3 DNA follows: TGCGCCAGCCGGGACAGGGAATCGGGGGAGCTGTTTTTT. The chain recombines TRBV5-1 with TRBJ2-2, with 9 bases identical to TRBD1. This CDR3 spans 13 amino acids. From germline, CDR1 is SGHRS and CDR2 YFSETQ. Trimming removed 7 bases from V and 8 bases from J; junction bases left unmatched: 6.

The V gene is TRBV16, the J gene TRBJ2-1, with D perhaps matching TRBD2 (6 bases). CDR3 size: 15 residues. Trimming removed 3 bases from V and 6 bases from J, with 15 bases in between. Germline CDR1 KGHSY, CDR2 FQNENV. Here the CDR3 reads CASSQLAAALNEQFF. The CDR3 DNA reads TGTGCCAGCAGCCAGTTAGCGGCCGCCCTCAATGAGCAGTTCTTC.

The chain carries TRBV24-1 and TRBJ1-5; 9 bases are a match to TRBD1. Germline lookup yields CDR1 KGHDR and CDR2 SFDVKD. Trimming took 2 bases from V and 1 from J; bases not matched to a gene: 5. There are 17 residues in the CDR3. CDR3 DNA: TGTGCCACCAGTGATTCCCTACAGGGGGCGAGCAATCAGCCCCAGCATTTT. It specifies CATSDSLQGASNQPQHF.

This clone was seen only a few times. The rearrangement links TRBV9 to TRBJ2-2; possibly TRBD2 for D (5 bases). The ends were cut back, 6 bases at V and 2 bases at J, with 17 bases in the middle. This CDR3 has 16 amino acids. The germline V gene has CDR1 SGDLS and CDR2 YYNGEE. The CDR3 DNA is TGTGCCAGCACCCCGAGTGCGGGTACTAACACCGGGGAGCTGTTTTTT. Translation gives CASTPSAGTNTGELFF.

The CDR3 DNA reads TGTGCCAGCAGCTTAAAGGGGTGGGGCTACAATGAGCAGTTCTTC. As protein: CASSLKGWGYNEQFF. This chain connects TRBV7-8 to TRBJ2-1; tentatively, D is TRBD1 (5 bases). The V gene lost 2 bases and the J gene lost 3 bases, with 11 bases spanning the gap. CDR1 and CDR2 (germline): SGHVS, FQNEAQ. The CDR3 sequence is 15 residues long.

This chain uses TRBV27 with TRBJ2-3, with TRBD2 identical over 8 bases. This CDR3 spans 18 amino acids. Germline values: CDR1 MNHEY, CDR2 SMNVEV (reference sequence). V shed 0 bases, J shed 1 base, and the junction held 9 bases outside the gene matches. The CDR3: CASSLSAQGGGRTDTQYF. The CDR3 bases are TGTGCCAGCAGTTTATCCGCCCAGGGCGGGGGGCGCACAGATACGCAGTATTTT.

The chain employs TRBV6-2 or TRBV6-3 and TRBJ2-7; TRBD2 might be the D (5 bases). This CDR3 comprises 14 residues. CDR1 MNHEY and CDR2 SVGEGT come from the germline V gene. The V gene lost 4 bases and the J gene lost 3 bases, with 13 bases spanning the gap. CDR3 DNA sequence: TGTGCCAGCAGTTGGGCTAGCATATACTACGAGCAGTACTTC. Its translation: CASSWASIYYEQYF.

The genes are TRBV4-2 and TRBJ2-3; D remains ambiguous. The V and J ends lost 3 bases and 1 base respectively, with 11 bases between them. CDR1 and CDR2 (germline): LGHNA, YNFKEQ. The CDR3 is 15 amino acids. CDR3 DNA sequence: TGTGCCAGCAGCCAGGAGAGAGCCGGCACAGATACGCAGTATTTT. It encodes CASSQERAGTDTQYF.